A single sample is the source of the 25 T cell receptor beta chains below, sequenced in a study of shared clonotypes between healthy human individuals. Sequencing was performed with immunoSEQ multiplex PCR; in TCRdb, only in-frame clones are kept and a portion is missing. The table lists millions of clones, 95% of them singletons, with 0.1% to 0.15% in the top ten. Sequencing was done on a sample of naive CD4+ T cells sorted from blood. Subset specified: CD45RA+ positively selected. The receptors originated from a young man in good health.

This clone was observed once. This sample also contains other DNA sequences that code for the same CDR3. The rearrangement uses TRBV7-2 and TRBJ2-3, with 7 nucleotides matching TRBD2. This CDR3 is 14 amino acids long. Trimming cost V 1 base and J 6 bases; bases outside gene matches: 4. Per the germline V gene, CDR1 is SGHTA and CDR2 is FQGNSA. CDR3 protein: CASSLGLAGDTQYF. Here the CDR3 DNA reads TGTGCCAGCAGCTTAGGACTAGCTGGGGATACGCAGTATTTT.

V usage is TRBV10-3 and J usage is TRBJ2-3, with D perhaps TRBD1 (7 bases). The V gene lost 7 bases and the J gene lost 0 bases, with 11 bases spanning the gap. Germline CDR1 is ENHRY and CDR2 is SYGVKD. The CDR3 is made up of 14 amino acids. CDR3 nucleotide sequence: TGTGCCATCACGCGGGACAGCAGCACAGATACGCAGTATTTT. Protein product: CAITRDSSTDTQYF.

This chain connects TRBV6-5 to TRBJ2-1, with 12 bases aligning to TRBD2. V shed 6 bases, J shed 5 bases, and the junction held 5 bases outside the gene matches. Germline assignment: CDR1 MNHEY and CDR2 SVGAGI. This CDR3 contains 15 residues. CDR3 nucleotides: TGTGCCAGCAGGGTTACTAGCGGGAGGCACAATGAGCAGTTCTTC. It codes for CASRVTSGRHNEQFF.

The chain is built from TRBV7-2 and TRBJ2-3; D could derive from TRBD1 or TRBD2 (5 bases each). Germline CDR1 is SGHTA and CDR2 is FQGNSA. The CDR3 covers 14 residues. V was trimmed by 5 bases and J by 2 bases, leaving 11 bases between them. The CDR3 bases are TGTGCCAGCAGCAGGGACCGCCTCACAGATACGCAGTATTTT. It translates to CASSRDRLTDTQYF. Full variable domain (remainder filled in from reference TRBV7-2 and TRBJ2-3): GAGVSQSPSNKVTEKGKDVELRCDPISGHTALYWYRQSLGQGLEFLIYFQGNSAPDKSGLPSDRFSAERTGGSVSTLTIQRTQQEDSAVYLCASSRDRLTDTQYFGPGTRLTVL.

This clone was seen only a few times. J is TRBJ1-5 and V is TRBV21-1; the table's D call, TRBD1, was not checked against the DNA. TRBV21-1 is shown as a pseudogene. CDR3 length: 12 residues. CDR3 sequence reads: CASIRVDQPQHF. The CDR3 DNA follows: TGTGCCAGTATCAGGGTAGATCAGCCCCAGCATTTT.

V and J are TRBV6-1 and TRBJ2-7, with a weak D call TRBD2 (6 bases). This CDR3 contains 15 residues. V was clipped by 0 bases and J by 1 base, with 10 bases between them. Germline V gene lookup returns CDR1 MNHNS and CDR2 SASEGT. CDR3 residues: CASSEAGRPSYEQYF. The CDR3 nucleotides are TGTGCCAGCAGTGAAGCGGGGAGGCCTTCCTACGAGCAGTACTTC.

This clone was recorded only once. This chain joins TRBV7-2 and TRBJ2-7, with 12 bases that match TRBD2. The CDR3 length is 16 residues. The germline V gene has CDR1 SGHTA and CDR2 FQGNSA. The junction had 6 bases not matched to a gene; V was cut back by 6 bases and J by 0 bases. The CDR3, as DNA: TGTGCCAGCAGATTGACTAGCGGGGGAGCCTCCTACGAGCAGTACTTC. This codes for CASRLTSGGASYEQYF.

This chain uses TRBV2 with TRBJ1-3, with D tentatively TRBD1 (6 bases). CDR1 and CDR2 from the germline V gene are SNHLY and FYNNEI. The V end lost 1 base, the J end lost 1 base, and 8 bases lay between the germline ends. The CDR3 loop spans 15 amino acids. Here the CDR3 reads CASSEDRASGNTIYF. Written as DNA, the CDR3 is TGTGCCAGCAGTGAAGACAGGGCTTCTGGAAACACCATATATTTT.

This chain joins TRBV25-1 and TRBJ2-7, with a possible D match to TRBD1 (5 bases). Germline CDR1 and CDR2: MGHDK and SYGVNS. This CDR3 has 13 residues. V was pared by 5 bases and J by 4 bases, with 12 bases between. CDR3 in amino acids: CASSRQGLYEQYF. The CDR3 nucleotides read TGTGCCAGCAGTCGCCAGGGTCTGTACGAGCAGTACTTC.

DNA for the CDR3: TGTGCCATCAGTGACACATTGAGTCCGGGGAACGAGCAGTACTTC. Translation gives CAISDTLSPGNEQYF. The chain has TRBV10-3 and TRBJ2-7; the D gene is possibly TRBD2 (5 bases). Per germline, CDR1 ENHRY and CDR2 SYGVKD. The CDR3 has 15 residues. V lost 3 bases, J lost 5 bases, and 17 bases lay in between.

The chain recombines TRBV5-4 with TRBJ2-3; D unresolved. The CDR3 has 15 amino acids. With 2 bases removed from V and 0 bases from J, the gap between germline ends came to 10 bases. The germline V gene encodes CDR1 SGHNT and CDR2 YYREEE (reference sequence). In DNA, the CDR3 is TGTGCCAGCAGCTTCAGATCCCCGAGCACAGATACGCAGTATTTT. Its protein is CASSFRSPSTDTQYF. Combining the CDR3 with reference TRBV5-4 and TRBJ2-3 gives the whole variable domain ETGVTQSPTHLIKTRGQQVTLRCSSQSGHNTVSWYQQALGQGPQFIFQYYREEENGRGNFPPRFSGLQFPNYSSELNVNALELDDSALYLCASSFRSPSTDTQYFGPGTRLTVL.

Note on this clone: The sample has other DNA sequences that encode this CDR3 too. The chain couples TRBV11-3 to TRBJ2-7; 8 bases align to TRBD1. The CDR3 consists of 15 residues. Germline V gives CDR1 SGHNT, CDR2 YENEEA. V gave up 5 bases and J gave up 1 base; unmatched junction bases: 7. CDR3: CASSPGTGTSYEQYF. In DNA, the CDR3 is TGTGCCAGCAGCCCCGGGACAGGCACATCCTACGAGCAGTACTTC.

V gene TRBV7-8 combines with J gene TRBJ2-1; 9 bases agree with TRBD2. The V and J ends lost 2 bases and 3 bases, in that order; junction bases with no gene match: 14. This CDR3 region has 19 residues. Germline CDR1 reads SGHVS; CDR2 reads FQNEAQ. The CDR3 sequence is CASSLQNRNSGGNYNEQFF. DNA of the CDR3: TGTGCCAGCAGCTTACAAAACCGAAACAGCGGGGGGAACTACAATGAGCAGTTCTTC.

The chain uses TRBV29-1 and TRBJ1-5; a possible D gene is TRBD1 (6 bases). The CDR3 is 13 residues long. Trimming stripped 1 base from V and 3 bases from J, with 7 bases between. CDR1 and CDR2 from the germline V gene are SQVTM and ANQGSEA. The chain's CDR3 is CSVEGQANQPQHF. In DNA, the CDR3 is TGCAGCGTTGAAGGACAGGCCAATCAGCCCCAGCATTTT.

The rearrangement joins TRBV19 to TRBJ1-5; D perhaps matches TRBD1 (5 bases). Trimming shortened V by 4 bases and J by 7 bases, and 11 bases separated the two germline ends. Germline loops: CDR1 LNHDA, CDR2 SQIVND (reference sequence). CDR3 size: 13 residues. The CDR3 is CASSRRDGQPQHF. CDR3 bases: TGTGCCAGTAGTAGACGGGACGGACAGCCCCAGCATTTT.

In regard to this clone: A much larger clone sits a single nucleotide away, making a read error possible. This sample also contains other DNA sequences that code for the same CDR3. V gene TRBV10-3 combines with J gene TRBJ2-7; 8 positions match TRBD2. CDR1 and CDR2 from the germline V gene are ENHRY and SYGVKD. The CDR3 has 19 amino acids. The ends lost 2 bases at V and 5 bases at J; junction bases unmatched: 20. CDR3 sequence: CAISEGTSGRIGGDHEQYF. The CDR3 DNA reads TGTGCCATCAGTGAGGGGACCAGCGGGAGAATAGGAGGTGACCACGAGCAGTACTTC.

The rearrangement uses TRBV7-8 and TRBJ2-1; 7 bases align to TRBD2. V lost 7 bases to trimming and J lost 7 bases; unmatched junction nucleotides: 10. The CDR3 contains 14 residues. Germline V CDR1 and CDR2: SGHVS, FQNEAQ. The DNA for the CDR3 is TGTGCCAGCACCAGCGGCGGGAGAGTGAATGAGCAGTTCTTC. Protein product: CASTSGGRVNEQFF.

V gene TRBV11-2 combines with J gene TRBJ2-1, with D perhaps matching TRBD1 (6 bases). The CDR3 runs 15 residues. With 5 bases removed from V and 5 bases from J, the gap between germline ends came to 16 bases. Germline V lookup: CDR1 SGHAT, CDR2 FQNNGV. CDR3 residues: CASSRGRIVDNEQFF. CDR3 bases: TGTGCCAGCAGCAGGGGGAGAATCGTCGACAATGAGCAGTTCTTC. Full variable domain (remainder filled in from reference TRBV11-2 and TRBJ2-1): EAGVAQSPRYKIIEKRQSVAFWCNPISGHATLYWYQQILGQGPKLLIQFQNNGVVDDSQLPKDRFSAERLKGVDSTLKIQPAKLEDSAVYLCASSRGRIVDNEQFFGPGTRLTVL.

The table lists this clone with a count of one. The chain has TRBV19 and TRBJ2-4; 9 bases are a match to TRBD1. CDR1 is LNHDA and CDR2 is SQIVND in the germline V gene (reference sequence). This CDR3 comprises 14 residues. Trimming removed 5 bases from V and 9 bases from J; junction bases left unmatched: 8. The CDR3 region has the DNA TGTGCCAGTAGTGAGGGACAGGGAGGGAGCATTCAGTACTTC. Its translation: CASSEGQGGSIQYF. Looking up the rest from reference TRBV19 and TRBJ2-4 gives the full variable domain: DGGITQSPKYLFRKEGQNVTLSCEQNLNHDAMYWYRQDPGQGLRLIYYSQIVNDFQKGDIAEGYSVSREKKESFPLTVTSAQKNPTAFYLCASSEGQGGSIQYFGAGTRLSVL.

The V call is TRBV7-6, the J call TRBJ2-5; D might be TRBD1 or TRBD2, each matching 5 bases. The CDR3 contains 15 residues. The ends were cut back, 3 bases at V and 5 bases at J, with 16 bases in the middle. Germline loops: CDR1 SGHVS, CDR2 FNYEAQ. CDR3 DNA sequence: TGTGCCAGCAGCTTCCAGACTGGGACGGGGGAGACCCAGTACTTC. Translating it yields CASSFQTGTGETQYF.

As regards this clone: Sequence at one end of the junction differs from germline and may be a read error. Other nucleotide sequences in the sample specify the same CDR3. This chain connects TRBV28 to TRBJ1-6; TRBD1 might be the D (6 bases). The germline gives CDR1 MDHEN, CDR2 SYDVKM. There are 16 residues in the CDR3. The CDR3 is CASSNPRPGAYSPLHF. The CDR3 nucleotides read TGTGCCAGCAGTAACCCCAGGCCAGGGGCTTATTCGCCCCTCCACTTT.

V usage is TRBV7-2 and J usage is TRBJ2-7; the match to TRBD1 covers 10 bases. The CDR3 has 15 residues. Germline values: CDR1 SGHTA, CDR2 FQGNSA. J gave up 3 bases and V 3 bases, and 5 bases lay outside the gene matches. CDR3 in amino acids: CASSFSGTGDYEQYF. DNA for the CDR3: TGTGCCAGCAGCTTCTCCGGGACAGGGGACTACGAGCAGTACTTC.

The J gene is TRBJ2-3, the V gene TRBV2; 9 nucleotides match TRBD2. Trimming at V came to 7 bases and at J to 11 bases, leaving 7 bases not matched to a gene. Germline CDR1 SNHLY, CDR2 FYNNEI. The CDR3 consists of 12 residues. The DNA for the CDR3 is TGTGCCAGCACTATGTTAGCGGGAGTGCAGTATTTT. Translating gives CASTMLAGVQYF.

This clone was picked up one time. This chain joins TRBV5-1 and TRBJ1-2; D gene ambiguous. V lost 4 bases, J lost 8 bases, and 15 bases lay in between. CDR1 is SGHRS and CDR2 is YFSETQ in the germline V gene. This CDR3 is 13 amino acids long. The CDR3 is CASSPTDSWGYTF. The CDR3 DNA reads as TGCGCCAGCAGCCCAACAGATTCCTGGGGCTACACCTTC.

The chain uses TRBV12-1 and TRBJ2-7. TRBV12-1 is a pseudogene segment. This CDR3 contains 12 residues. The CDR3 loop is CASSASSYEQYF. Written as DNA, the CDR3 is TGTGCCAGCAGCGCAAGCTCCTACGAGCAGTACTTC.